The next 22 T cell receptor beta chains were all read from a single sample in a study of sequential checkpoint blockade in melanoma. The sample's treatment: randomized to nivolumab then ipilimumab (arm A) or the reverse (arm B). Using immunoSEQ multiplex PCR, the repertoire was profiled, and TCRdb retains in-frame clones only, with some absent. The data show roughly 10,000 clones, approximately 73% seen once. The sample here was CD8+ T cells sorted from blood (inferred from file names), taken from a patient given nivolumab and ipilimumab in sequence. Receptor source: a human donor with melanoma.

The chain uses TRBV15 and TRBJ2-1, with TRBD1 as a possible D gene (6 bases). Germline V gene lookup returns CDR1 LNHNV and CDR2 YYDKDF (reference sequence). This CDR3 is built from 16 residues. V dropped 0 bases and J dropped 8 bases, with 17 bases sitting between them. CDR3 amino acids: CATSRDGQGIPDEQFF. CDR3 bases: TGTGCCACCAGCAGAGATGGGCAGGGGATACCCGATGAGCAGTTCTTC.

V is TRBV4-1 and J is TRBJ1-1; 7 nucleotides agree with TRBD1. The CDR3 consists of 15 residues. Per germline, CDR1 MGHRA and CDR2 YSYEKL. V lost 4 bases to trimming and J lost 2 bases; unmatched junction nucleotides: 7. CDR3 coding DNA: TGCGCCAGCAGCCGAACAGGGGTCGCTAACACTGAAGCTTTCTTT. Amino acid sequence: CASSRTGVANTEAFF.

The CDR3 loop reads CASSPGQEGLSGANVLTF. DNA for the CDR3: TGTGCCAGCAGTCCCGGACAGGAGGGTCTCTCTGGGGCCAACGTCCTGACTTTC. The genes are TRBV28 and TRBJ2-6; D is perhaps TRBD1 (7 bases). Germline CDR1 reads MDHEN; CDR2 reads SYDVKM. Trimming took 5 bases from V and 0 from J, leaving 17 bases between them. The CDR3 runs to 18 residues.

The CDR3 sequence: CASTPGGHNEQFF. The CDR3 DNA is TGTGCCAGCACCCCGGGAGGGCACAATGAGCAGTTCTTC. The chain carries TRBV27 and TRBJ2-1; 8 nucleotides match TRBD2. J gave up 5 bases and V 7 bases, and 4 bases lay outside the gene matches. Germline CDR1 and CDR2: MNHEY and SMNVEV (reference sequence). The CDR3 has 13 amino acids.

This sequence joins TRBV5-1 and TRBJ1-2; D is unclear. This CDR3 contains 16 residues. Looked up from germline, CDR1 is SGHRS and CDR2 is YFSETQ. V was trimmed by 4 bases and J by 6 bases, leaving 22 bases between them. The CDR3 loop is CASSLDVAGHDHGYTF. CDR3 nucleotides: TGCGCCAGCAGCCTGGACGTGGCAGGCCATGATCATGGCTACACCTTC.

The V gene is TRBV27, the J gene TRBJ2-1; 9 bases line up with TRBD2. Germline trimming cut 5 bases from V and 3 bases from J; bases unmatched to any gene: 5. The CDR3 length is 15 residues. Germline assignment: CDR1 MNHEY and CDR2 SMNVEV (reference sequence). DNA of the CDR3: TGTGCCAGCAGTCCGACTAGCGGTAACTACAATGAGCAGTTCTTC. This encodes CASSPTSGNYNEQFF.

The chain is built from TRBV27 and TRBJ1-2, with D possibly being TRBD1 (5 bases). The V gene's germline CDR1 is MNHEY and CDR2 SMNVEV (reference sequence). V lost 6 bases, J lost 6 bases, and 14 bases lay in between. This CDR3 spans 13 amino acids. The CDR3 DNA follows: TGTGCCAGCAGCCACGGGGGGGTCGATGGCTACACCTTC. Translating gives CASSHGGVDGYTF.

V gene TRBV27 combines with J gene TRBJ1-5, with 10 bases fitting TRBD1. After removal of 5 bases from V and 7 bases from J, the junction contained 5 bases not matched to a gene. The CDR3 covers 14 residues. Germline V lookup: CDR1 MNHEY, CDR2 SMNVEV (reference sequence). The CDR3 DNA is TGTGCCAGCAGTGGGACAGGGGTGAAACAGCCCCAGCATTTT. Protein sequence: CASSGTGVKQPQHF.

CDR3 in DNA: TGTGCCAGCAGTGTCTGGACAGACGGAAACACCATATATTTT. Translated: CASSVWTDGNTIYF. The rearrangement joins TRBV6-1 to TRBJ1-3, with a tentative D call TRBD1 (6 bases). CDR3 length: 14 residues. V was cut by 4 bases and J by 4 bases, with 11 bases left in between. CDR1 MNHNS and CDR2 SASEGT come from the germline V gene.

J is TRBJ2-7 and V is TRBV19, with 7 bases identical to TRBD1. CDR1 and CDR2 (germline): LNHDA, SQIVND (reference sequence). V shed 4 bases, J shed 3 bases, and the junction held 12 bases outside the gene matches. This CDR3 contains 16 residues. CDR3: CASSTPWKAGGYEQYF. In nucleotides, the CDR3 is TGTGCCAGTAGTACCCCTTGGAAGGCAGGGGGCTACGAGCAGTACTTC.

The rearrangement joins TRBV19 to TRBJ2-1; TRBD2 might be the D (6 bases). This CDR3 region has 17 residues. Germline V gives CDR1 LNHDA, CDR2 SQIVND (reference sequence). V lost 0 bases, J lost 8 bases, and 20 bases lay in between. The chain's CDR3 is CASSIDPARRGGDEQFF. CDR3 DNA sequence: TGTGCCAGTAGTATAGACCCTGCTAGACGGGGAGGCGATGAGCAGTTCTTC.

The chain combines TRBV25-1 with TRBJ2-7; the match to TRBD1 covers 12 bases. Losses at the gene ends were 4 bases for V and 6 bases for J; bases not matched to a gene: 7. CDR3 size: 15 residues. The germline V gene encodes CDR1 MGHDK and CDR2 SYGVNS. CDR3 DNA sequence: TGTGCCAGCAGTGCCTCCGGGACAGGGGGCTCCGAGCAGTACTTC. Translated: CASSASGTGGSEQYF.

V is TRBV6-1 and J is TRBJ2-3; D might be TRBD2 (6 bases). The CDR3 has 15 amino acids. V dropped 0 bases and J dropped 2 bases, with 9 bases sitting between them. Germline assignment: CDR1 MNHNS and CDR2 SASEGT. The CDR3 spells CASSEAEGSTDTQYF. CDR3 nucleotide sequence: TGTGCCAGCAGTGAAGCGGAGGGATCCACAGATACGCAGTATTTT.

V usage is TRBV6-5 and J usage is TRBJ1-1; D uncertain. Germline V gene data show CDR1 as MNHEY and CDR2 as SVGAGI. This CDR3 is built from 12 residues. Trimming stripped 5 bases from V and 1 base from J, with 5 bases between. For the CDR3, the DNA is TGTGCCAGCAGTGCAGGGAACACTGAAGCTTTCTTT. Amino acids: CASSAGNTEAFF.

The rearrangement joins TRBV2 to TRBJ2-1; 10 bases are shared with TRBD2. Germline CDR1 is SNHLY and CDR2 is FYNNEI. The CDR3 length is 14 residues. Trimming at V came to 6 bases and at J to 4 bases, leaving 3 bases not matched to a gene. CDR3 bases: TGTGCCAGCAGAGGAGCGGGGGGGTACAATGAGCAGTTCTTC. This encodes CASRGAGGYNEQFF.

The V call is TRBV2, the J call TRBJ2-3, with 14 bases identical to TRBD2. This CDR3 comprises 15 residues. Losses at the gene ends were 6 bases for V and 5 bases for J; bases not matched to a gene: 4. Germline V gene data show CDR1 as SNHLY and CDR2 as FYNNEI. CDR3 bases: TGTGCCAGCAGGACCGGGACTAGCGGGAGAGATACGCAGTATTTT. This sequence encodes CASRTGTSGRDTQYF.

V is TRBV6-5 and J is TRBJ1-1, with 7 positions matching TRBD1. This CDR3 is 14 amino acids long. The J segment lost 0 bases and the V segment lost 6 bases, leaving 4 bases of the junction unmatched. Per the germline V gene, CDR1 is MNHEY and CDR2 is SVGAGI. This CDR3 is CASRRQGMNTEAFF. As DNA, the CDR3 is TGTGCCAGCAGACGACAGGGCATGAACACTGAAGCTTTCTTT.

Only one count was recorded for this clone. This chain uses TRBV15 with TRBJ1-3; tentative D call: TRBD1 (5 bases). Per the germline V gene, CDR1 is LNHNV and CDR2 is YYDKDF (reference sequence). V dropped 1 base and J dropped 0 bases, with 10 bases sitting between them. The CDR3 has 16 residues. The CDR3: CATSRGRDSSGNTIYF. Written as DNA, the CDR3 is TGTGCCACCAGCAGAGGCAGGGATTCCTCTGGAAACACCATATATTTT.

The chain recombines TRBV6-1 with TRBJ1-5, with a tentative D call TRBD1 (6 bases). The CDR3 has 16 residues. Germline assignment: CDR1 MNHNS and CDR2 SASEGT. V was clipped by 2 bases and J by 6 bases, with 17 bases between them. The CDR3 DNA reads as TGTGCCAGCAGTGAACCGGGACAAGGGGCTAGTCAGCCCCAGCATTTT. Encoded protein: CASSEPGQGASQPQHF.

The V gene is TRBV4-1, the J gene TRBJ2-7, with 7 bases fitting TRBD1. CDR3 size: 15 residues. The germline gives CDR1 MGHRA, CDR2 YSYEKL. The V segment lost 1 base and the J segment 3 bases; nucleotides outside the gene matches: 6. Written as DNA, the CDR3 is TGCGCCAGCAGCCAAGGGGCGACAGGGAGCTACGAGCAGTACGTC. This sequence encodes CASSQGATGSYEQYV.

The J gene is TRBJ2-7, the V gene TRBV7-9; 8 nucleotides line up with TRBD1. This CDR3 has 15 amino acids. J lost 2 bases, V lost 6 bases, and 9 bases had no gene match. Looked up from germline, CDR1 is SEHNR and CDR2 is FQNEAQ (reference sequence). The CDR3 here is CASREAGTGPYEQYF. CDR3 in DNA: TGTGCCAGCAGAGAGGCCGGGACAGGACCCTACGAGCAGTACTTC.

The CDR3 sequence: CASSPTPDSNQPQHF. CDR3 bases: TGTGCCAGCAGCCCCACACCAGATAGCAATCAGCCCCAGCATTTT. This chain connects TRBV7-2 to TRBJ1-5; D uncertain. This CDR3 has 15 residues. Germline values: CDR1 SGHTA, CDR2 FQGNSA. V was shortened by 5 bases and J by 0 bases, with 11 bases between the two germline ends.